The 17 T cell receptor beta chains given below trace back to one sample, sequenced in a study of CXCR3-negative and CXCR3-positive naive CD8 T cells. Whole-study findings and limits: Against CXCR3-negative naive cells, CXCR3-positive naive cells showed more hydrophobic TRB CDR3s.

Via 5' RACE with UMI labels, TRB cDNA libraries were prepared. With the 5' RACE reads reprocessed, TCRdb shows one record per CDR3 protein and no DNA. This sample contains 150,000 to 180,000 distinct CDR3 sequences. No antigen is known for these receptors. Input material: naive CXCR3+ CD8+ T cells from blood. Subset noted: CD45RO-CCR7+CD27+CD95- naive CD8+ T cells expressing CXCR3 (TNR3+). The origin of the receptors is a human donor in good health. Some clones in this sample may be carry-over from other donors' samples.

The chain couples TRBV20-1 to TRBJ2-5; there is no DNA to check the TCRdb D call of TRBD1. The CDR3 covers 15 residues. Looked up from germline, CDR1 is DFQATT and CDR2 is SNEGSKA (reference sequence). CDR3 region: CSARDLLAGVETQYF.

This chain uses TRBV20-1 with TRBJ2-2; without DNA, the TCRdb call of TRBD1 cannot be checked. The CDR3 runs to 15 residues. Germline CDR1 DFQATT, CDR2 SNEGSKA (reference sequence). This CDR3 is CSAQCQGGDTGELFF.

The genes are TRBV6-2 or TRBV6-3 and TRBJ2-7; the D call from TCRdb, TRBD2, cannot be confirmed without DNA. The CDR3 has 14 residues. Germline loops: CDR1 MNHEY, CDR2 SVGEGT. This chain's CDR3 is CASTEGRLSYEQYF.

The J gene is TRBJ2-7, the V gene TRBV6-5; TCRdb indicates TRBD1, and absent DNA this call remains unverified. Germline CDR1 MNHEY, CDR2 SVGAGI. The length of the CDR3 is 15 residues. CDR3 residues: CASRRDRGLDYEQYF.

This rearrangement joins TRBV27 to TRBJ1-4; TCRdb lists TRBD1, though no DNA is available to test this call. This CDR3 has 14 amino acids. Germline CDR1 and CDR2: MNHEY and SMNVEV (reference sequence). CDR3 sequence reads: CASSSGLINEKLFF. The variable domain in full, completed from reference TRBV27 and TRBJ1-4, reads EAQVTQNPRYLITVTGKKLTVTCSQNMNHEYMSWYRQDPGLGLRQIYYSMNVEVTDKGDVPEGYKVSRKEKRNFPLILESPSPNQTSLYFCASSSGLINEKLFFGSGTQLSVL.

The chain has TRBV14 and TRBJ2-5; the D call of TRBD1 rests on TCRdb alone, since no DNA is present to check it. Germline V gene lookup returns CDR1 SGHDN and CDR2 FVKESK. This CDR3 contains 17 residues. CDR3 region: CASSQDIWGQGLETQYF.

CDR3 region: CASSSELAGREYNEQFF. The chain couples TRBV28 to TRBJ2-1; no DNA is available, so the TRBD2 call from TCRdb remains unchecked. The CDR3 is 17 residues long. Germline lookup yields CDR1 MDHEN and CDR2 SYDVKM.

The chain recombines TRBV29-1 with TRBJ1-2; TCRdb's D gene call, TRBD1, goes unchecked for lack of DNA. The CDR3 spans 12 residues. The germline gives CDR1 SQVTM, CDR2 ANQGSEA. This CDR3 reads CRVARTGYGYTF.

This chain's CDR3 is CASTDRQLEAFF. V is TRBV7-9 and J is TRBJ1-1; TCRdb proposes TRBD1, but this gene call is untestable without DNA. CDR3 length equals 12 residues. Looked up from germline, CDR1 is SEHNR and CDR2 is FQNEAQ (reference sequence).

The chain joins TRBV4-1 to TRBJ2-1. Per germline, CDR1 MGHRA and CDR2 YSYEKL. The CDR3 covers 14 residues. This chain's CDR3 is CASSQESILDEQFF.

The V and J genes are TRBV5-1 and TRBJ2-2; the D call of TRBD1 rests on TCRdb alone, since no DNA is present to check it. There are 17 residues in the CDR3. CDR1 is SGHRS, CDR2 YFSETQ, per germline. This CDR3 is CASSPAGGGLWTGELFF.

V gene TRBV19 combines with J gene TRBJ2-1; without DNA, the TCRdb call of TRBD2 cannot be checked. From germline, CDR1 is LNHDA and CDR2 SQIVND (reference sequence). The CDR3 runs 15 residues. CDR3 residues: CASSVTSGRYNEQFF.

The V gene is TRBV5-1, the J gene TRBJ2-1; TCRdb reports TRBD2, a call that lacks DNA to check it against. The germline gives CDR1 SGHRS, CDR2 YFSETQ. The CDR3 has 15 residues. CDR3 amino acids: CASSIGTSGAHEKFF.

This CDR3 is CASSSGQNQETQYF. The chain combines TRBV7-8 with TRBJ2-5; the TCRdb D gene call, TRBD1, has no DNA to confirm it. Per the germline V gene, CDR1 is SGHVS and CDR2 is FQNEAQ. CDR3 length equals 14 residues.

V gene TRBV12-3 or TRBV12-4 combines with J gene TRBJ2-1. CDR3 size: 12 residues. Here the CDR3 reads CASSLLFNEQFF.

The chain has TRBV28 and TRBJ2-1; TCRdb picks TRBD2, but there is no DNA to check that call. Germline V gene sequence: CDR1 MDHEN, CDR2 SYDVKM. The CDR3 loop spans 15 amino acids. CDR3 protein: CASSFGLAGSDQQFF.

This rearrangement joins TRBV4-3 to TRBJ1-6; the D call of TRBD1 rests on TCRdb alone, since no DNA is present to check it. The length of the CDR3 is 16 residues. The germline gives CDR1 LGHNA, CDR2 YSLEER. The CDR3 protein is CASSQDPGTGGSPLHF.